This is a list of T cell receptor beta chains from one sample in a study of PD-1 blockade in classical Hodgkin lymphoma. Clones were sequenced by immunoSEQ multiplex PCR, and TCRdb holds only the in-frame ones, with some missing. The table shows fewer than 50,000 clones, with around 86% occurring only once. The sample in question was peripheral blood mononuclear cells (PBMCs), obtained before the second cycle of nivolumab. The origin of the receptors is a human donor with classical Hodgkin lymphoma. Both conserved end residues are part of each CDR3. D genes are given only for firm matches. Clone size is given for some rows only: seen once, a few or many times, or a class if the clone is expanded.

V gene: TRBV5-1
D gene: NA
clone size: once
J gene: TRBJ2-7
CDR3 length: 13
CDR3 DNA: TGCGCCAGCCAGACTAGAGGTGGCGACGAGCAGTACTTC
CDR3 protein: CASQTRGGDEQYF

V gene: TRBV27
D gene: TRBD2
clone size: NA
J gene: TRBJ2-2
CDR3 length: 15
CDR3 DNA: TGTGCCAGCACCATAGCGGGGTTGAACACCGGGGAGCTGTTTTTT
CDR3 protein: CASTIAGLNTGELFF

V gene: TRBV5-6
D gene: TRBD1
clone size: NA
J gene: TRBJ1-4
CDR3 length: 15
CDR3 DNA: TGTGCCAGCAGCTTGCCGGGACAGCTTAATGAAAAACTGTTTTTT
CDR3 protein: CASSLPGQLNEKLFF

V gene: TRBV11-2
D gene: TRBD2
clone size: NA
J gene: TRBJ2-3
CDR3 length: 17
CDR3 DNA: TGTGCCAGCAGCCCTCGGGTAGCGGGGGGGCCGCCAGATACGCAGTATTTT
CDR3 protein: CASSPRVAGGPPDTQYF

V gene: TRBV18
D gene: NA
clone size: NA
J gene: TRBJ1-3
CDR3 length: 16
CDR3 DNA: TGTGCCAGCTCACCACCAACTGCGAGCTCTGGAAACACCATATATTTT
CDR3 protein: CASSPPTASSGNTIYF

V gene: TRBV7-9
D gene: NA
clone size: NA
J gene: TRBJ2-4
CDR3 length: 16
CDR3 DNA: TGTGCCAGCAGCTGGTCAGGGGAAGGGGCCAAAAACATTCAGTACTTC
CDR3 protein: CASSWSGEGAKNIQYF

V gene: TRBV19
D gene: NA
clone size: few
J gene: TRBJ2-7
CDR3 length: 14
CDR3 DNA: TGTGCCAGTAGTGAGAGGGCTGGTTCCTACGAGCAGTACTTC
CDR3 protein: CASSERAGSYEQYF

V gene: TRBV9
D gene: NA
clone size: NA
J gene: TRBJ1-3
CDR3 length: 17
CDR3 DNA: TGTGCCAGCAGCGTAGGGGCCCAAAGGAGCTCTGGAAACACCATATATTTT
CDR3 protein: CASSVGAQRSSGNTIYF

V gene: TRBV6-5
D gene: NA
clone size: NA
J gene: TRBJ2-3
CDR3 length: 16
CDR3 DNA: TGTGCCAGCAGTTACGGCGCACTAGAAAACGGGCGTACGCAGTATTTT
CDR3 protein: CASSYGALENGRTQYF

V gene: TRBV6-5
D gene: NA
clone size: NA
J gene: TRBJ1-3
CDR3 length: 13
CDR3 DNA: TGTGCCAGCAGTTCCAACTCTGGAAACACCATATATTTT
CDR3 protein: CASSSNSGNTIYF

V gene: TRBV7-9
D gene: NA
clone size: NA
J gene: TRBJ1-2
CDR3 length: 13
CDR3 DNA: TGTGCCAGCAGCTTAATGTCAGACTATGGCTACACCTTC
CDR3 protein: CASSLMSDYGYTF

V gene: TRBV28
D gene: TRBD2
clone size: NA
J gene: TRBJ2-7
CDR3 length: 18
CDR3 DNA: TGTGCCAGCAGTTTATATCGCGCCTACCTAGCGGGGGGAGACGAGCAGTACTTC
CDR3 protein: CASSLYRAYLAGGDEQYF

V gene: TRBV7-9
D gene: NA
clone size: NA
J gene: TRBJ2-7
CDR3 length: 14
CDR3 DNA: TGTGCCAGCAGCTATACCGCAGGGACCTACGAGCAGTACTTC
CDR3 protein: CASSYTAGTYEQYF

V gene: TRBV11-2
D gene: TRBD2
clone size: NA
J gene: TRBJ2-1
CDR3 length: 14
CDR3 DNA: TGTGCCAGCACCCTGATCCTAGCGGGTCCTGAGCAGTTCTTC
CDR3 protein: CASTLILAGPEQFF

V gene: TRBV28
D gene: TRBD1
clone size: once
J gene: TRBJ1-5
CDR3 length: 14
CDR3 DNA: TGTGCCAGCAGGACAGGGGGTAGCAATCAGCCCCAGCATTTT
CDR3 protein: CASRTGGSNQPQHF

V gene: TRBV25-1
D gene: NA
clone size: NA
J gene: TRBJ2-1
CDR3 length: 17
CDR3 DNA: TGTGCCAGCAGTAGGAGAGGGCCGCAGGGGTCCTACAATGAGCAGTTCTTC
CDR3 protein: CASSRRGPQGSYNEQFF

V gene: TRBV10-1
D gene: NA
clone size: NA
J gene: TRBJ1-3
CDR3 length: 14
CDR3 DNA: TGCGCCAGCAGGGGAGGCGTGTCTGGAAACACCATATATTTT
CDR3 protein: CASRGGVSGNTIYF

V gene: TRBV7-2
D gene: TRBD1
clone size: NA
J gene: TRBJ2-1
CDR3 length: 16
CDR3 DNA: TGTGCCAGCAGCTTAGCGTCCAGGGGGATAAGGAATGAGCAGTTCTTC
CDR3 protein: CASSLASRGIRNEQFF

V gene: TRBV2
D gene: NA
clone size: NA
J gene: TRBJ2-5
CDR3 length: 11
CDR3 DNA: TGTGCCAGCAGCGATTCCGGGTCCCAGTACTTC
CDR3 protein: CASSDSGSQYF

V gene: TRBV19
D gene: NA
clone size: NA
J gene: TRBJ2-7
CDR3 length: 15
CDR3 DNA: TGTGCCAGTAGTATCAGTGGTAGCGTGCTCAACGAGCAGTACTTC
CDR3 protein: CASSISGSVLNEQYF

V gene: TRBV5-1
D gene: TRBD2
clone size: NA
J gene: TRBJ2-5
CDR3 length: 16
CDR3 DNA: TGCGCCAGCAGCCAAGGGGGCACTAGCGGGGTATGGGCCCAGTACTTC
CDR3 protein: CASSQGGTSGVWAQYF

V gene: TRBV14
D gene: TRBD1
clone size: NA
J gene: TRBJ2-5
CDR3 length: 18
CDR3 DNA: TGTGCCAGCAGCCAAGCCGGGGACCGGGACAGGGGCCGGGGGACCCAGTACTTC
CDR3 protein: CASSQAGDRDRGRGTQYF

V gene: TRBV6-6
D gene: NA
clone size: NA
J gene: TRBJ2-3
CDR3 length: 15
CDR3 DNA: TGTGCCAGCAGGCAGACAGGGAGGGTCACAGATACGCAGTATTTT
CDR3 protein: CASRQTGRVTDTQYF

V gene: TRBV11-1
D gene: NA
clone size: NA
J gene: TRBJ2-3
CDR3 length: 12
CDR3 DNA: TGTGCCAGCAGCTTAGAGGCGGATACGCAGTATTTT
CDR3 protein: CASSLEADTQYF

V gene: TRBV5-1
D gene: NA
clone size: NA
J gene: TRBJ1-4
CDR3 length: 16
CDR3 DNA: TGCGCCAGCAGCTTGGATGGCCGGGGGAGTAATGAAAAACTGTTTTTT
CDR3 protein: CASSLDGRGSNEKLFF

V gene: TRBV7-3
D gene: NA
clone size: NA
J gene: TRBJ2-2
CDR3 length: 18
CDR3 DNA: TGTGCCAGCAGCTTAAACGCGCAGGGTAGAATTTTGAGCGGGGAGCTGTTTTTT
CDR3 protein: CASSLNAQGRILSGELFF

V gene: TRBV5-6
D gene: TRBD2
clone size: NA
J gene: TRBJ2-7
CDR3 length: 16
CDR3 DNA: TGTGCCAGCAGCTTGAGATCTAGCGGGAGATACTACGAGCAGTACTTC
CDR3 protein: CASSLRSSGRYYEQYF

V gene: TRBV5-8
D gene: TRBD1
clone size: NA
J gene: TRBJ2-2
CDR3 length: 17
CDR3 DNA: TGTGCCAGCAGCCCAGGGACAGCCCCCTCGAACACCGGGGAGCTGTTTTTT
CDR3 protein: CASSPGTAPSNTGELFF

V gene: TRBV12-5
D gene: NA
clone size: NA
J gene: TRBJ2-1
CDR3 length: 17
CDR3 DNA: TGTGCTAGTGGTTTGGACGGCTGGGGGCAGTCCTACAATGAGCAGTTCTTC
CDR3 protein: CASGLDGWGQSYNEQFF

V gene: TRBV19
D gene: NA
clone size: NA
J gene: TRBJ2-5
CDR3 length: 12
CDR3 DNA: TGTGCCAGTAGTAAAAGACAAGAGACCCAGTACTTC
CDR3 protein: CASSKRQETQYF

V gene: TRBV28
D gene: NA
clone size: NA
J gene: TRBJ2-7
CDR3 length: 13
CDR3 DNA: TGTGCCAGCAGATTCAGGGGTGTAGGAGAGCAGTACTTC
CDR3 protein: CASRFRGVGEQYF

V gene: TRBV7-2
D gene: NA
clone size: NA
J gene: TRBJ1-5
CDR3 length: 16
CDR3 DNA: TGTGCCAGCAGCCCCGATAGGGGGGGTGGCAATCAGCCCCAGCATTTT
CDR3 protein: CASSPDRGGGNQPQHF

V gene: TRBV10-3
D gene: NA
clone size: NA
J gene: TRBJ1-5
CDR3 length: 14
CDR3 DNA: TGTGCCATCAGTGAGATCAGGGACTTAGAACCCCAGCATTTT
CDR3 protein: CAISEIRDLEPQHF

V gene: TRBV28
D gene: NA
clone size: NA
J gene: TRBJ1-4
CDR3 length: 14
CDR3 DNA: TGTGCCAGCAGAGGGGGAGGGGTAGGGGAAAAACTGTTTTTT
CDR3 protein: CASRGGGVGEKLFF

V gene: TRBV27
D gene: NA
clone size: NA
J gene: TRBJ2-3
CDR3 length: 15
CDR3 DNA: TGTGCCAGCAGTTTATCAGGACTTCCCACAGATACGCAGTATTTT
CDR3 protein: CASSLSGLPTDTQYF

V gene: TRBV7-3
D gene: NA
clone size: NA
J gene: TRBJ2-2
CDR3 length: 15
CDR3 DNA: TGTGCCAGCAGCCCACAGCCTGCGAACACCGGGGAGCTGTTTTTT
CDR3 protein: CASSPQPANTGELFF

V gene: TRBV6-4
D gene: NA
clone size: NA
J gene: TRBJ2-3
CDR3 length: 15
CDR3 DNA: TGTGCCAGCAGTGAGCAGGGCTCTTACACAGATACGCAGTATTTT
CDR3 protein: CASSEQGSYTDTQYF

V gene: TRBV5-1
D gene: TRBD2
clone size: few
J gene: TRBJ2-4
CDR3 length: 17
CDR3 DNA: TGCGCCAGCAGCTTTCTAGCGGGAGGTCTGGACAAAAACATTCAGTACTTC
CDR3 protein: CASSFLAGGLDKNIQYF

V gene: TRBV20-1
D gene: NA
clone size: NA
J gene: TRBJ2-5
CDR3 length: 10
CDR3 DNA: TGCAGTGCCCGTGTGGAGACCCAGTACTTC
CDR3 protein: CSARVETQYF

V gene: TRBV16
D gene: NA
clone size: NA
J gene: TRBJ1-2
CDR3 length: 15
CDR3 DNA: TGTGCCAGCAGCCAATATACAGGGAGTGCCGGTGGCTACACCTTC
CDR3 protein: CASSQYTGSAGGYTF

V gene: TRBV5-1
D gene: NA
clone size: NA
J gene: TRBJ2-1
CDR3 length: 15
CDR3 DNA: TGCGCCAGCAGCTTGTCTCAGGGGGGGTACAATGAGCAGTTCTTC
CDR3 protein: CASSLSQGGYNEQFF